This record concerns one T cell receptor (beta chain) sequence. This sample was included in a study of blood T cell repertoires in COVID-19. Study overall: The United States, Italy and Spain provided the acute and convalescent COVID-19 samples. The cDNA or gDNA used as material had been derived from T cells, B-cell-depleted T cells, or PBMCs.

In the original analysis: How many nucleated cells were present was estimated from reference gene primer amplification. Profiled with immunoSEQ multiplex PCR; TCRdb holds only in-frame clones, not every one. That table gives V, J and clone size, and the DNA gave D and trimming. The sample comprises roughly 190,000 clones, about 80% of which are singletons, and over 2.5% rests with the top ten. CDR3 length equals 9 residues. V lost 8 bases and J lost 8, with 6 bases in between. Germline assignment: CDR1 LNHDA and CDR2 SQIVND (reference sequence). The receptor's source is a human donor with acute or convalescent COVID-19. The donor label of this sample is uncertain. The specimen sequenced was peripheral blood. V is TRBV19 and J is TRBJ1-2; D remains unclear. The CDR3 reads CASGFGYTF. The CDR3 DNA sequence: TGTGCCAGTGGCTTCGGCTACACCTTC.